This TCR beta chain comes out of a study of T cell repertoires in cytomegalovirus infection. Study background: Public TCR beta signatures indicated both CMV infection and matching HLA type.

With 4 bases clipped from V and 4 bases from J, the junction kept 9 bases outside the gene matches. The CDR3 has 15 amino acids. Per the germline V gene, CDR1 is MNHEY and CDR2 is SMNVEV (reference sequence). From the reads, TCRdb called clonotypes with MiXCR, one entry per CDR3 protein. The sample contains roughly 500,000 distinct CDR3 sequences, approximately 16% of which appear only once. This clonotype has a count of ten or more. The chain employs TRBV27 and TRBJ1-2, with 7 positions matching TRBD1. This receptor was obtained from a human donor in good health (CMV status not recorded). Some clones in this sample may be carry-over from other donors' samples. The material sequenced was CD8+ T cells from PBMCs. This chain's CDR3 is CASSSSPGQLYGYTF. In nucleotides, the CDR3 is TGTGCCAGCAGTTCATCGCCGGGACAGCTCTATGGCTACACCTTC.